This T cell receptor (beta chain) was profiled in a study of T cell repertoires in cytomegalovirus infection. Germline-derived CDR1 and CDR2 are SGHTA and FQGTGA. The ends lost 5 bases at V and 4 bases at J; junction bases unmatched: 8. The CDR3 extends over 15 amino acids. In its sample, this clonotype was seen a few times. TCRdb ran MiXCR on the reads and lists one entry per CDR3 protein. The table records 150,000 to 200,000 distinct CDR3 sequences, about 21% of them present only once. The sample comprised PBMCs. This rearrangement joins TRBV7-3 to TRBJ2-1; 7 bases fit TRBD1. This clonotype originated in a human donor in good health (CMV status not recorded). Some clones in this sample may be carry-over from other donors' samples. CDR3 protein: CASSPVRGSYNEQFF. Written as DNA, the CDR3 is TGTGCCAGCAGCCCCGTCAGGGGGTCTTACAATGAGCAGTTCTTC.